What follows are 19 T cell receptor beta chains derived from one specimen sequenced in a study of blood T cell repertoires in COVID-19. Profiled with immunoSEQ multiplex PCR; TCRdb holds only in-frame clones, not every one. The profile covers 250,000 to 300,000 clones, with 88% appearing a single time and around 2% taken by the ten largest. Sequences were obtained from PBMCs or T cells enriched from blood (not recorded which). These receptor sequences come from a woman aged 55-75 years in a cohort exposed to, infected with or recovered from COVID-19 (not recorded which).

The V gene is TRBV7-9, the J gene TRBJ1-5, with a possible D match to TRBD1 (5 bases). Deletions cut 5 bases from V and 6 bases from J, with 8 bases between. The CDR3 runs 12 residues. CDR1 is SEHNR and CDR2 is FQNEAQ in the germline V gene (reference sequence). As DNA, the CDR3 is TGTGCCAGCAGCATCCAGGGTCAGCCCCAGCATTTT. Amino acid sequence: CASSIQGQPQHF.

V is TRBV24-1 and J is TRBJ1-6; D might be TRBD1 (5 bases). The CDR3 loop spans 13 amino acids. Germline CDR1 reads KGHDR; CDR2 reads SFDVKD. The V end was cut by 5 bases, the J end by 5 bases, with 6 bases between. The CDR3 loop reads CATSARDNSPLHF. The CDR3 DNA follows: TGTGCCACCAGTGCCAGGGATAATTCACCCCTCCACTTT.

The rearrangement links TRBV2 to TRBJ1-4, with D perhaps matching TRBD1 (6 bases). Between the trimmed V and J ends, which lost 5 bases and 5 bases, there was a span of 12 bases. The V gene's germline CDR1 is SNHLY and CDR2 FYNNEI. The CDR3 length is 14 residues. In nucleotides, the CDR3 is TGTGCCAGCAGTTTACAGGGACTAAATGAAAAACTGTTTTTT. Residues: CASSLQGLNEKLFF. The full variable domain, completed using reference TRBV2 and TRBJ1-4, is EPEVTQTPSHQVTQMGQEVILRCVPISNHLYFYWYRQILGQKVEFLVSFYNNEISEKSEIFDDQFSVERPDGSNFTLKIRSTKLEDSAMYFCASSLQGLNEKLFFGSGTQLSVL.

This chain connects TRBV25-1 to TRBJ1-6, with 10 bases fitting TRBD1. Losses at the gene ends were 3 bases for V and 10 bases for J; bases not matched to a gene: 6. Germline V gives CDR1 MGHDK, CDR2 SYGVNS. The CDR3 is made up of 15 amino acids. The CDR3 DNA sequence: TGTGCCAGCAGTGACCGGGACAGGGGTCAGTCACCCCTCCACTTT. It specifies CASSDRDRGQSPLHF.

The chain carries TRBV19 and TRBJ1-5, with 7 bases lining up with TRBD1. The V and J ends lost 4 bases and 0 bases, in that order; junction bases with no gene match: 9. Germline V gives CDR1 LNHDA, CDR2 SQIVND (reference sequence). The CDR3 runs 17 residues. The CDR3 region is CASSTTGIVSSNQPQHF. DNA of the CDR3: TGTGCCAGTAGTACGACAGGGATCGTATCTAGCAATCAGCCCCAGCATTTT.

This chain joins TRBV12-3 or TRBV12-4 and TRBJ1-1, with no clear D. V shed 3 bases and J shed 5 bases, with 7 bases lying between them. The CDR3 runs to 12 residues. The CDR3 is CASSLRETEAFF. CDR3 sequence (DNA): TGTGCCAGCAGTTTGAGGGAGACTGAAGCTTTCTTT.

This chain joins TRBV5-8 and TRBJ2-7, with a weak D call TRBD1 (6 bases). The CDR3 runs to 14 residues. Trimming shortened V by 1 base and J by 6 bases, and 14 bases separated the two germline ends. Germline V gene sequence: CDR1 SGHTS, CDR2 YDEGEE. The CDR3 sequence: CASSLSRGRGEQYF. The CDR3 nucleotides are TGTGCCAGCAGCTTGAGCAGGGGAAGAGGCGAGCAGTACTTC. The full variable domain, completed using reference TRBV5-8 and TRBJ2-7, is EAGVTQSPTHLIKTRGQQATLRCSPISGHTSVYWYQQALGLGLQFLLWYDEGEERNRGNFPPRFSGRQFPNYSSELNVNALELEDSALYLCASSLSRGRGEQYFGPGTRLTVT.

The chain combines TRBV18 with TRBJ2-7; TRBD2 might be the D (6 bases). Germline assignment: CDR1 KGHSH and CDR2 LQKENI. This CDR3 spans 14 amino acids. Trimming stripped 3 bases from V and 2 bases from J, with 11 bases between. CDR3 sequence (DNA): TGTGCCAGCTCACCGAGGCGGACTACCTACGAGCAGTACTTC. Protein product: CASSPRRTTYEQYF.

This clone was picked up one time. The chain links TRBV7-9 to TRBJ2-5; 8 nucleotides line up with TRBD2. V shed 5 bases, J shed 0 bases, and the junction held 11 bases outside the gene matches. The germline gives CDR1 SEHNR, CDR2 FQNEAQ (reference sequence). The CDR3 contains 17 residues. DNA for the CDR3: TGTGCCAGCAGCGGAGGGGTAGCGGGAAAGTACCAAGAGACCCAGTACTTC. The encoded protein is CASSGGVAGKYQETQYF.

V usage is TRBV18 and J usage is TRBJ2-3; 12 bases fit TRBD2. V gave up 5 bases and J gave up 0 bases; unmatched junction bases: 6. The CDR3 is 17 amino acids. Germline lookup yields CDR1 KGHSH and CDR2 LQKENI. CDR3 sequence reads: CASSNPGTSGSTDTQYF. CDR3 DNA: TGTGCCAGCTCAAACCCCGGGACTAGCGGGAGCACAGATACGCAGTATTTT.

The CDR3 DNA follows: TGTGCCAGTAGTGATTCTTGGCAAGGGGAAACCTACGAGCAGTACTTC. Protein: CASSDSWQGETYEQYF. The chain couples TRBV19 to TRBJ2-7; TRBD1 might be the D (5 bases). CDR1 is LNHDA and CDR2 is SQIVND in the germline V gene (reference sequence). The CDR3 contains 16 residues. V was trimmed by 5 bases and J by 2 bases, leaving 19 bases between them.

The rearrangement links TRBV7-3 to TRBJ2-1; the match to TRBD1 covers 7 bases. With 3 bases clipped from V and 0 bases from J, the junction kept 2 bases outside the gene matches. Germline V gives CDR1 SGHTA, CDR2 FQGTGA. CDR3 length equals 15 residues. The CDR3 DNA sequence: TGTGCCAGCAGCTTCAACAGGGGCTCCTACAATGAGCAGTTCTTC. It encodes CASSFNRGSYNEQFF.

The CDR3 nucleotides are TGTGCCAGCAGTTTAGGTGTTGCAGGGGGCAACTATGGCTACACCTTC. Translating it yields CASSLGVAGGNYGYTF. The V and J genes are TRBV27 and TRBJ1-2, with 8 positions matching TRBD1. Looked up from germline, CDR1 is MNHEY and CDR2 is SMNVEV (reference sequence). With 2 bases clipped from V and 2 bases from J, the junction kept 7 bases outside the gene matches. The CDR3 is 16 residues long.

This chain connects TRBV2 to TRBJ2-1; 13 bases match TRBD2. The CDR3 length is 14 residues. Germline loops: CDR1 SNHLY, CDR2 FYNNEI. The V and J ends lost 6 bases and 7 bases, in that order; junction bases with no gene match: 3. This CDR3 reads CASRGLAGINEQFF. The CDR3, as DNA: TGTGCCAGCAGGGGACTAGCGGGAATAAATGAGCAGTTCTTC.

This clone was picked up one time. This chain's CDR3 is CASYAGGSSTDTQYF. In DNA, the CDR3 is TGTGCCAGCTACGCCGGGGGTTCTTCCACAGATACGCAGTATTTT. The gene calls are TRBV3-1 (or the pseudogene TRBV3-2) and TRBJ2-3; D possibly corresponds to TRBD2 (6 bases). The CDR3 sequence is 15 residues long. CDR1 and CDR2 (germline): LGHDT, YNNKEL (reference sequence). The V and J ends lost 8 bases and 2 bases respectively, with 17 bases between them.

In nucleotides, the CDR3 is TGTGCCAGCTCCTCTAGCGGGAGAGGATACGAGCAGTACTTC. Protein product: CASSSSGRGYEQYF. The rearrangement uses TRBV27 and TRBJ2-7; 10 bases agree with TRBD2. This CDR3 is 14 amino acids long. The V gene's germline CDR1 is MNHEY and CDR2 SMNVEV (reference sequence). The trim removed 8 bases at V and 4 bases at J, leaving 8 bases unmatched.

V usage is TRBV3-1 (or the pseudogene TRBV3-2) and J usage is TRBJ2-7, with D maybe TRBD2 (8 bases). Germline assignment: CDR1 LGHDT and CDR2 YNNKEL (reference sequence). The CDR3 is 17 amino acids. The V gene lost 0 bases and the J gene lost 4 bases, with 19 bases spanning the gap. CDR3 amino acids: CASSQDPGGGGRYEQYF. CDR3 sequence (DNA): TGTGCCAGCAGCCAAGATCCAGGAGGGGGCGGGAGGTACGAGCAGTACTTC.

The chain carries TRBV7-8 and TRBJ1-4; possible D gene TRBD1, 6 bases. The CDR3 runs 16 residues. V shed 2 bases and J shed 6 bases, with 16 bases lying between them. Per germline, CDR1 SGHVS and CDR2 FQNEAQ. The CDR3, as DNA: TGTGCCAGCAGCTTACGACAGCAGGGGAGGGATGAAAAACTGTTTTTT. Protein: CASSLRQQGRDEKLFF.

The chain couples TRBV28 to TRBJ2-3; 7 bases map to TRBD2. Trimming at V came to 3 bases and at J to 0 bases, leaving 9 bases not matched to a gene. Germline V gives CDR1 MDHEN, CDR2 SYDVKM. This CDR3 contains 17 residues. The CDR3 DNA reads as TGTGCCAGCAGTTTCCGCCTACTAGCGTCTAGCACAGATACGCAGTATTTT. This sequence encodes CASSFRLLASSTDTQYF.